These 27 T cell receptor beta chains were all obtained from the same sample, sequenced in a study of cytotoxic CD8 clonotypes in ibrutinib-treated CLL. Profiled with immunoSEQ multiplex PCR; TCRdb holds only in-frame clones, not every one. Found here are approximately 140,000 clones, 70% to 80% of them singletons; the top ten hold 25% to 35%. Source: PBMCs, taken after 12 months of ibrutinib treatment. All receptors derive from a human donor with chronic lymphocytic leukemia.

This clone has more than one count but fewer than ten. The rearrangement links TRBV19 to TRBJ2-7; 12 bases match TRBD2. The CDR3 is 13 residues long. CDR1 and CDR2 (germline): LNHDA, SQIVND (reference sequence). V lost 9 bases, J lost 4 bases, and 4 bases stayed unmatched. The CDR3 protein is CASAGLAGYEQYF. The CDR3 DNA sequence: TGTGCCAGCGCGGGACTAGCGGGTTACGAGCAGTACTTC.

The chain couples TRBV11-3 to TRBJ2-7; D is possibly TRBD2 (5 bases). CDR3 length: 13 residues. The ends were cut back, 1 base at V and 10 bases at J, with 14 bases in the middle. The V gene's germline CDR1 is SGHNT and CDR2 YENEEA. The CDR3 bases are TGTGCCAGCAGCTTAGGTCTCCAGGAGGAACAGTACTTC. Amino acids: CASSLGLQEEQYF.

J is TRBJ1-1 and V is TRBV30; D gene uncertain. Germline V gene sequence: CDR1 GTSNPN, CDR2 SVGIG (reference sequence). V dropped 3 bases and J dropped 0 bases, with 5 bases sitting between them. This CDR3 spans 12 amino acids. In nucleotides, the CDR3 is TGTGCCTGGAGAAACATGAACACTGAAGCTTTCTTT. Amino acid sequence: CAWRNMNTEAFF.

The J gene is TRBJ2-7, the V gene TRBV20-1, with D uncertain. Per germline, CDR1 DFQATT and CDR2 SNEGSKA (reference sequence). This CDR3 is 11 amino acids long. The V end lost 3 bases, the J end lost 4 bases, and 7 bases lay between the germline ends. The CDR3, as DNA: TGCAGTGCTAGTCTACGATACGAGCAGTACTTC. This codes for CSASLRYEQYF.

J is TRBJ1-3 and V is TRBV11-2; D is unclear. Between the trimmed V and J ends, which lost 1 base and 0 bases, there was a span of 4 bases. Germline assignment: CDR1 SGHAT and CDR2 FQNNGV. This CDR3 spans 14 amino acids. The CDR3 spells CASSLVISGNTIYF. CDR3 nucleotide sequence: TGTGCCAGCAGCTTAGTAATCTCTGGAAACACCATATATTTT. The full variable domain, its missing parts supplied by reference TRBV11-2 and TRBJ1-3, is EAGVAQSPRYKIIEKRQSVAFWCNPISGHATLYWYQQILGQGPKLLIQFQNNGVVDDSQLPKDRFSAERLKGVDSTLKIQPAKLEDSAVYLCASSLVISGNTIYFGEGSWLTVV.

V and J are TRBV2 and TRBJ1-5, with D perhaps matching TRBD1 (6 bases). Looked up from germline, CDR1 is SNHLY and CDR2 is FYNNEI. This CDR3 has 14 amino acids. V was pared by 0 bases and J by 6 bases, with 9 bases between. CDR3 nucleotide sequence: TGTGCCAGCAGTGAAGCCAGGGGCGGTCAGCCCCAGCATTTT. Protein sequence: CASSEARGGQPQHF.

The CDR3 loop reads CASSQEGLGNQPQHF. Written as DNA, the CDR3 is TGTGCCAGCAGCCAGGAGGGGTTGGGCAATCAGCCCCAGCATTTT. The V and J genes are TRBV4-2 and TRBJ1-5, with D perhaps matching TRBD1 (5 bases). V was trimmed by 3 bases and J by 2 bases, leaving 11 bases between them. The CDR3 length is 15 residues. Germline lookup yields CDR1 LGHNA and CDR2 YNFKEQ.

This chain joins TRBV19 and TRBJ1-2; tentative D call: TRBD1 (6 bases). Trimming shortened V by 7 bases and J by 8 bases, and 14 bases separated the two germline ends. The CDR3 runs 12 residues. Germline-derived CDR1 and CDR2 are LNHDA and SQIVND (reference sequence). DNA for the CDR3: TGTGCCAGTATGAGGGGGGGGCGAGGCTACACCTTC. This codes for CASMRGGRGYTF.

The chain couples TRBV7-2 to TRBJ2-3; TRBD2 matches at 7 bases. After removal of 9 bases from V and 0 bases from J, the junction contained 6 bases not matched to a gene. The V gene's germline CDR1 is SGHTA and CDR2 FQGNSA. CDR3 length: 14 residues. In nucleotides, the CDR3 is TGTGCCAGTAAACTAGCGTCTAGCACAGATACGCAGTATTTT. Amino acids: CASKLASSTDTQYF.

This sequence joins TRBV18 and TRBJ1-5; TRBD1 matches at 10 bases. The germline V gene has CDR1 KGHSH and CDR2 LQKENI. The length of the CDR3 is 19 residues. J was trimmed by 7 bases and V by 4 bases; bases with no gene match: 19. CDR3 nucleotides: TGTGCCAGCTCACTGACAGGTTCCACCGGGACAGGGGTAAGGCAGCCCCAGCATTTT. It translates to CASSLTGSTGTGVRQPQHF.

The genes are TRBV5-1 and TRBJ2-1; 13 nucleotides line up with TRBD2. Germline V lookup: CDR1 SGHRS, CDR2 YFSETQ. Trimming removed 0 bases from V and 4 bases from J; junction bases left unmatched: 1. The CDR3 extends over 16 amino acids. The CDR3, as DNA: TGCGCCAGCAGCTTGGAACTAGCGGGAGGGTACAATGAGCAGTTCTTC. Protein: CASSLELAGGYNEQFF. Full variable domain (missing parts from reference TRBV5-1 and TRBJ2-1): KAGVTQTPRYLIKTRGQQVTLSCSPISGHRSVSWYQQTPGQGLQFLFEYFSETQRNKGNFPGRFSGRQFSNSRSEMNVSTLELGDSALYLCASSLELAGGYNEQFFGPGTRLTVL.

Relative to its sample, this clone is medium-sized. The chain recombines TRBV27 with TRBJ2-7; D may be TRBD2 (5 bases). The germline CDR1 and CDR2 sequences are MNHEY and SMNVEV (reference sequence). Trimming shortened V by 5 bases and J by 3 bases, and 14 bases separated the two germline ends. CDR3 length: 14 amino acids. Written as DNA, the CDR3 is TGTGCCAGCAGTCCCTCAGGTCGGGGCTACGAGCAGTACTTC. This translates into CASSPSGRGYEQYF.

This chain connects TRBV9 to TRBJ1-1; D is possibly TRBD1 (6 bases). V lost 3 bases, J lost 4 bases, and 10 bases lay in between. The germline V gene has CDR1 SGDLS and CDR2 YYNGEE. This CDR3 contains 13 residues. The CDR3, as DNA: TGTGCCAGCAGCGCCAGGGGCAGCACTGAAGCTTTCTTT. Protein sequence: CASSARGSTEAFF.

Here the CDR3 reads CASSPRWEVNTEAFF. The CDR3, as DNA: TGTGCCAGCTCACCTCGCTGGGAGGTGAACACTGAAGCTTTCTTT. The chain is built from TRBV18 and TRBJ1-1; D is undetermined. Germline V CDR1 and CDR2: KGHSH, LQKENI. Between the trimmed V and J ends, which lost 3 bases and 0 bases, there was a span of 11 bases. CDR3 length: 15 amino acids.

The rearrangement uses TRBV10-3 and TRBJ1-5; D is perhaps TRBD1 (5 bases). V was pared by 7 bases and J by 8 bases, with 15 bases between. This CDR3 is 13 amino acids long. From germline, CDR1 is ENHRY and CDR2 SYGVKD. The CDR3 protein is CAITGTPQEPQHF. The DNA of the CDR3 is TGTGCCATCACTGGGACCCCACAAGAGCCCCAGCATTTT.

The sample holds one count of this clone. The chain couples TRBV5-1 to TRBJ2-1; TRBD2 aligns across 8 bases. The CDR3 extends over 14 amino acids. With V trimmed by 3 bases and J by 6 bases, 5 bases remained unmatched. Germline CDR1 reads SGHRS; CDR2 reads YFSETQ. CDR3 coding DNA: TGCGCCAGCAGCTGGACTAGCTCGGGCAATGAGCAGTTCTTC. Translating it yields CASSWTSSGNEQFF.

The chain carries TRBV5-1 and TRBJ2-1, with D hard to call. Germline CDR1 and CDR2: SGHRS and YFSETQ. Trimming shortened V by 0 bases and J by 0 bases, and 13 bases separated the two germline ends. The CDR3 length is 17 residues. The CDR3 DNA reads as TGCGCCAGCAGCTTGGGCGCGGCATTGAGCTCCTACAATGAGCAGTTCTTC. This translates into CASSLGAALSSYNEQFF.

V usage is TRBV7-2 and J usage is TRBJ2-3; D unresolved. V was pared by 1 base and J by 2 bases, with 7 bases between. The germline gives CDR1 SGHTA, CDR2 FQGNSA. The CDR3 is 14 amino acids. CDR3 nucleotide sequence: TGTGCCAGCAGCTTAGTATCTTACACAGATACGCAGTATTTT. Residues: CASSLVSYTDTQYF.

V gene TRBV19 combines with J gene TRBJ1-3; no definite D call. The CDR3 is 12 residues long. V lost 2 bases to trimming and J lost 4 bases, with 3 bases between them. Germline CDR1 LNHDA, CDR2 SQIVND (reference sequence). The CDR3 nucleotides read TGTGCCAGTAGTATACTCGGAAACACCATATATTTT. It yields the protein CASSILGNTIYF.

This clone has only a few counts. This sequence joins TRBV18 and TRBJ1-5; 9 bases agree with TRBD1. V lost 6 bases to trimming and J lost 5 bases; unmatched junction nucleotides: 2. The CDR3 spans 13 residues. Germline V gene lookup returns CDR1 KGHSH and CDR2 LQKENI. The CDR3 protein is CASSGDRDQPQHF. CDR3 nucleotide sequence: TGTGCCAGCTCCGGGGACAGGGATCAGCCCCAGCATTTT. Based on the CDR3 plus reference TRBV18 and TRBJ1-5, the full variable domain is NAGVMQNPRHLVRRRGQEARLRCSPMKGHSHVYWYRQLPEEGLKFMVYLQKENIIDESGMPKERFSAEFPKEGPSILRIQQVVRGDSAAYFCASSGDRDQPQHFGDGTRLSIL.

The genes are TRBV4-1 and TRBJ2-5; TRBD2 is a possible D gene (6 bases). CDR1 MGHRA and CDR2 YSYEKL come from the germline V gene. V was cut by 2 bases and J by 5 bases, with 18 bases left in between. The CDR3 is 16 amino acids. The CDR3 sequence is CASSQKGKGGGETQYF. The DNA for the CDR3 is TGCGCCAGCAGCCAAAAGGGGAAGGGAGGCGGCGAGACCCAGTACTTC.

The chain uses TRBV18 and TRBJ2-1; 11 positions match TRBD2. Trimming removed 8 bases from V and 8 bases from J; junction bases left unmatched: 8. Germline V CDR1 and CDR2: KGHSH, LQKENI. The CDR3 totals 14 residues. The CDR3 protein is CASTGLAVGYEQFF. The CDR3 DNA follows: TGTGCCAGCACGGGACTAGCGGTGGGATATGAGCAGTTCTTC. The full variable domain, with the rest looked up from reference TRBV18 and TRBJ2-1, is NAGVMQNPRHLVRRRGQEARLRCSPMKGHSHVYWYRQLPEEGLKFMVYLQKENIIDESGMPKERFSAEFPKEGPSILRIQQVVRGDSAAYFCASTGLAVGYEQFFGPGTRLTVL.

The V call is TRBV20-1, the J call TRBJ2-3; D ambiguous. CDR1 and CDR2 from the germline V gene are DFQATT and SNEGSKA (reference sequence). This CDR3 spans 11 amino acids. The V gene lost 5 bases and the J gene lost 14 bases, with 17 bases spanning the gap. DNA of the CDR3: TGCAGTGCTCCAAGCCAGCAGTCAGTGTATTTT. Amino acids: CSAPSQQSVYF.

J is TRBJ1-2 and V is TRBV11-1; D gene ambiguous. Germline V gene data show CDR1 as SGHAT and CDR2 as FQDESV (reference sequence). The CDR3 is 14 residues long. V was clipped by 3 bases and J by 4 bases, with 12 bases between them. Here the CDR3 reads CASSFSGFGYGYTF. For the CDR3, the DNA is TGTGCCAGCAGCTTTTCTGGGTTTGGCTATGGCTACACCTTC.

There are a few counts of this clone. The chain employs TRBV4-1 and TRBJ1-6; D is perhaps TRBD1 (5 bases). The CDR3 is 15 amino acids. Germline values: CDR1 MGHRA, CDR2 YSYEKL. With 4 bases removed from V and 16 bases from J, the gap between germline ends came to 23 bases. This CDR3 is CASSRGGELDHELHF. CDR3 nucleotides: TGCGCCAGCAGCCGAGGAGGGGAATTGGACCATGAACTCCACTTT.

The chain uses TRBV7-8 and TRBJ2-2; 14 bases line up with TRBD2. Germline V gene lookup returns CDR1 SGHVS and CDR2 FQNEAQ. V shed 5 bases and J 12 bases; nucleotides not matched to a gene: 11. The CDR3 extends over 16 amino acids. This CDR3 reads CASSAGLAGGTRQLFF. The DNA for the CDR3 is TGTGCCAGCAGCGCCGGACTAGCGGGGGGTACGAGGCAGCTGTTTTTT.

J is TRBJ2-4 and V is TRBV30, with D hard to call. This CDR3 has 11 residues. Germline V gives CDR1 GTSNPN, CDR2 SVGIG (reference sequence). Trimming cost V 1 base and J 8 bases, with 6 bases left between them. The CDR3 nucleotides read TGTGCCTGGAGTGGGGGTCACATTCAGTACTTC. Its protein is CAWSGGHIQYF.